This T cell receptor beta chain was sequenced during a study of cytomegalovirus exposure and HLA in healthy donors listed by TCRdb under 2017. In the study overall: According to an earlier analysis of 450 to 650 of the donors, some 170 million T cells yielded roughly 110 million unique TCR beta sequences and more than 250 Gb of sequence data. An early release that covered about 600 HLA-typed donors contained 250 to 350 gigabases of sequencing data and some 87 million unique TCR sequences. Of the roughly 400 genotyped donors, 65% to 90% fell in the genetic ancestry cluster associated with self-reported Caucasian donors. The aim of the study was to test whether cataloging public T cell receptors could identify signatures of past pathogen exposure. The study profiled the T cell repertoires of hundreds of subjects by immunosequencing and related them to cytomegalovirus serostatus. Along with the roughly 710-subject first cohort, a separate validation cohort of approximately 110 different subjects was used. To predict cytomegalovirus infection status, the study combined high-throughput TCR immunosequencing, statistical association of individual TCRs with disease status, and machine learning. To study patterns of TCR occurrence, a later analysis re-analyzed previously published TCR beta repertoires from 700 or so donors and added high-resolution HLA genotyping. In the later analysis, no new phenotypic data were used to find candidate immune exposures; instead, reliance was placed on TCR beta sequences and their occurrence across donors. An earlier analysis of several hundred of the donors applied high-throughput TCR beta sequencing to assess whether each TCR beta V gene segment acted as functional or pseudogenic. Donor age, sex, ethnicity and CMV serostatus were compiled alongside the repertoire data. A later genetic analysis used genome-wide SNP genotypes for about 65% of the roughly 670 donors, treating that subset as a discovery cohort. All discovery cohort repertoires had been generated on a single sequencing platform. HLA typing included class I and class II loci at four-digit resolution. The number of typed donors differed by locus: 629-630 for A, B, C, DRB1 and DQB1; approximately 520 for DQA1; 606 for DPA1; and 400 to 480 for DPB1. Several DR-DQ haplotypes were handled as single units for association and clustering, since linkage in the cohort was strong. Among about 400 genotyped donors of the cohort, an average of roughly 230,000 unique TCR beta nucleotide sequences was sequenced per donor, of which 15% to 20% were non-productive.

CDR1 and CDR2 are read off the germline V gene as SNHLY and FYNNEI. The CDR3 contains 15 residues, cysteine and phenylalanine counted. The CDR3 DNA has 45 bases and is translated from base 1. From V the trimming removes 6 bases and from J it removes 6 bases, while the gene matches leave 10 bases of the junction unaccounted for. The library was prepared using the immunoSEQ multiplex PCR assay. The multiplex PCR relied on a mix of 60 forward primers for TCR Vbeta segments and 13 reverse primers for TCR Jbeta segments. The CDR3 region of rearranged TCR beta genes was amplified from genomic DNA with a multiplex PCR assay. Amplified TCR beta libraries were sequenced as 87-base-pair reads on the Illumina HiSeq System. The source study handled its data this way. Across the roughly 670 repertoires, a later analysis counted tens of millions of unique TCR beta chains, some 11 million of which were shared by at least two donors. A nearest-neighbor algorithm error-corrected the raw reads and collapsed the reads into unique sequences, merging closely related sequences to remove PCR and sequencing errors. To assign V, D and J gene segments, CDR3 sequences were aligned to IMGT reference sequences. For a sequence to be retained, at least a six-nucleotide match to both a V gene segment and a J gene segment was required. Rearrangements were classified as productive when the CDR3 lacked stop codons and remained in frame with V and J, and all other rearrangements were classified as non-productive. Following IMGT convention, CDR3 was defined as the stretch from the second conserved V-encoded cysteine to the conserved J-encoded phenylalanine. The earlier analysis of about 530 of the donors excluded any sequence lacking an unambiguous match to a single V gene segment. In an earlier analysis of approximately 610 of the donors, V segments were called functional above 56.7% productive rearrangements and were called segregating when the between-donor standard deviation exceeded 5%. A statistical classification framework was built to diagnose cytomegalovirus status from the catalog of TCR beta chain sequences. In a later analysis, V and J genes were assigned by comparing TCR nucleotide sequences against IMGT/GENE-DB human TR gene sequences. The TCRdist pipeline was used in a later analysis to assign CDR3 sequences and most-parsimonious VDJ recombination scenarios. In a later analysis, each TCR beta chain was defined by its CDR3 amino acid sequence together with its V-gene family, and reads without a unique V-gene family were excluded. To address suspected cross-contamination and a sequencing artifact, a later analysis removed 450 to 700 highly shared, low-generation-probability nucleotide sequences. In a later analysis, a clonal expansion index for each public chain was calculated from normalized within-repertoire ranks of inferred template counts. In a later analysis, generation probabilities were computed with a VDJ recombination model fitted to out-of-frame rearrangements, and the resulting probabilities were checked against IGoR. In a later analysis, hypergeometric tests were used to score TCR-TCR, TCR-HLA and TCR-CMV co-occurrence, with a repertoire-size bias correction applied to TCR pairs. A later analysis estimated false discovery rates by permuting HLA or CMV assignments 20 times. In a later analysis, co-occurring TCRs were grouped using DBSCAN, and TCRdist sequence similarity was added for clustering within HLA-allele-positive subsets. Co-occurrence clustering excluded repertoires with fewer than 30,000 or more than 120,000 public chains, plus five with anomalous nucleotide sharing. TCRdb's version of the immuneACCESS table is confined to in-frame rearrangements and falls short of the full clone set. An unresolved V gene accounts for under half of the shortfall where checked; the remainder is of unknown origin. The V and J calls and clone size were taken over from that table, and D and trimming were inferred from the DNA. The sample records 50,000 to 60,000 clones, roughly 73% of which are singletons. The ten largest clonotypes hold around 2.9% of the sample.

Note on this clone: It lacks a known antigen. There are no base qualities to consult, and no much larger clone falls within one base.

Overall study results and their limits: Compared with the 666-donor mean, donors in an Asian-associated ancestry cluster had fewer N-insertions in productive TCRs, according to a later genetic analysis. A cluster of highly shared sequence variants was judged likely to be a technical artifact of the sequencing pipeline. Linkage disequilibrium might explain the correlated functional status among segregating V segments, but an unknown experimental factor could not be ruled out. A later genetic analysis associated a missense DCLRE1C variant with V-gene and J-gene trimming of TCR beta chains, and an independent cohort replicated the association. Presence/absence analyses assumed roughly uniform sequencing depth across donors, an assumption that may not hold. In this cohort, only TCR beta chains were sequenced, and detectable features were limited by the absence of alpha or paired-chain data. While some public TCRs were present in many individuals, most TCR sequences turned up only very rarely across donors. According to a later analysis, TCR association rates differed among HLA loci, with DRB1 alleles showing the most associated TCRs and HLA-C alleles showing the fewest. Cytomegalovirus status was reported to be diagnosed by the classifier with high specificity and sensitivity in both the original and validation cohorts. Because the 87-base-pair reads could not distinguish some IMGT-functional V segments, including TRBV6-2 and TRBV6-3, those segments were excluded. HLA typing was unavailable for some donors at each locus, so association tests used only the typed subset. Because counts were too low, roughly 16 rarely observed V segments, including chromosome 9 orphons, were left out of the earlier analysis of 500 to 750 of the donors. Specific HLA alleles were associated with 15,000 to 20,000 TCR beta sequences at a false discovery rate of 0.05 in a later analysis. In a later analysis, HLA-associated TCR beta chains were found to be more clonally expanded and to have lower generation probabilities than equally common non-associated chains. In a later analysis, most CMV-associated TCR beta chains were found to appear HLA-restricted, with HLA associations seemingly driven largely by CMV exposure. In vitro tests confirmed that three of the cytomegalovirus-associated TCR beta chains recognize cytomegalovirus antigens. The study listed 164 TCR beta chains as associated with cytomegalovirus. The only immune exposure information available for the cohort was CMV serostatus. When HLA alleles, especially DR and DQ, strongly co-occurred, TCR associations were difficult to assign to individual alleles. The authors suggested that the approach could potentially be extended to other disease states and immunological phenotypes. An earlier analysis of approximately 540 of the donors showed that most TCR beta V segments appeared in productive rearrangements either about 87% or about 30% of the time, which broadly matched IMGT annotations. A further reported finding was that TCR beta sequences accurately predicted the HLA-A and HLA-B alleles for most subjects in the first cohort. Several of the top co-occurrence clusters appeared to be linked to parvovirus B19, influenza, CMV and Epstein-Barr virus, according to a later analysis.

The cohort consisted of hundreds of healthy bone marrow donors. Cohort members were all nominally healthy when sampled, although unrecorded immune exposures were likely present. The donor tested CMV seropositive and was one of the 289 seropositive cohort members. A peripheral blood sample was provided by each donor, and peripheral blood mononuclear cells were used for TCR beta sequencing. The Qiagen DNeasy Blood Extraction Kit was used to extract genomic DNA from the blood cell samples. The sample consisted of PBMCs. In this chain, TRBV2 is recombined with TRBJ2-3; 9 bases in the junction line up with TRBD1. This receptor was obtained from a woman between 40 and 50 years old in good health and CMV-seropositive. The bases are TGTGCCAGCAGATCCCCCGGGACAGGGTGGGATACGCAGTATTTT. Its protein is CASRSPGTGWDTQYF.